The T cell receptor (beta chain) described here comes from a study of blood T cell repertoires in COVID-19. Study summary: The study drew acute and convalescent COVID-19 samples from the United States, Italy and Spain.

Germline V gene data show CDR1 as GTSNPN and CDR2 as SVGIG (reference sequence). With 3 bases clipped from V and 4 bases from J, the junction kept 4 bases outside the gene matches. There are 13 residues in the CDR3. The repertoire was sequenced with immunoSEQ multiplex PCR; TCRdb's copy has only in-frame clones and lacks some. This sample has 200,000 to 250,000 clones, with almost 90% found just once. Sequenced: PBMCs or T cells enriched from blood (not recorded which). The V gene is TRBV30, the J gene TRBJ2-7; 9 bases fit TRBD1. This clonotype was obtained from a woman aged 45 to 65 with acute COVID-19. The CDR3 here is CAWRRQGVYEQYF. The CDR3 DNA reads TGTGCCTGGAGGCGACAGGGGGTGTACGAGCAGTACTTC. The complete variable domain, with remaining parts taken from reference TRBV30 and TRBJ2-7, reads SQTIHQWPATLVQPVGSPLSLECTVEGTSNPNLYWYRQAAGRGLQLLFYSVGIGQISSEVPQNLSASRPQDRQFILSSKKLLLSDSGFYLCAWRRQGVYEQYFGPGTRLTVT.